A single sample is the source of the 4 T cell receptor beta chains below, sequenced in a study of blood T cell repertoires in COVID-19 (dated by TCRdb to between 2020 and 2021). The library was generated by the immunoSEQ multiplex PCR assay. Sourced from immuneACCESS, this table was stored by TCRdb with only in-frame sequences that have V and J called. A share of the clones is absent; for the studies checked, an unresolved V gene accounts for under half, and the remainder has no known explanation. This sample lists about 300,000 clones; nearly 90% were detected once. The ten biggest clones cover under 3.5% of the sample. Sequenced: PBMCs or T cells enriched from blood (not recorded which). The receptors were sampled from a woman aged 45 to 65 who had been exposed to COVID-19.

DNA for the CDR3: TGTGCCAGACTCGACAGGGTCGGAGAGACCCAGTACTTC. This codes for CARLDRVGETQYF. The J gene is TRBJ2-5, the V gene TRBV25-1; 7 bases agree with TRBD1. The CDR3 spans 13 residues. Germline trimming cut 9 bases from V and 4 bases from J; bases unmatched to any gene: 8. CDR1 and CDR2 from the germline V gene are MGHDK and SYGVNS. Drawing the rest from reference TRBV25-1 and TRBJ2-5, the complete variable domain is EADIYQTPRYLVIGTGKKITLECSQTMGHDKMYWYQQDPGMELHLIHYSYGVNSTEKGDLSSESTVSRIRTEHFPLTLESARPSHTSQYLCARLDRVGETQYFGPGTRLLVL.

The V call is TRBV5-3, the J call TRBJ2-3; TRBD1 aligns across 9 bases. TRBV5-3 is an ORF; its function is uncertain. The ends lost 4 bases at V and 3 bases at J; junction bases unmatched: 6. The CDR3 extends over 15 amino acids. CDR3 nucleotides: TGTGCCAGAAGCCGGGGGACAGGGAGAACAGATACGCAGTATTTT. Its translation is CARSRGTGRTDTQYF.

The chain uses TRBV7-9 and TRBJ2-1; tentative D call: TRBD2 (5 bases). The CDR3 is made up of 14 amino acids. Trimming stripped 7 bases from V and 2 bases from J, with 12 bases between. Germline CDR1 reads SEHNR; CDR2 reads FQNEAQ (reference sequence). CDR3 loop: CASTFTGTYNEQFF. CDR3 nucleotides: TGTGCCAGCACCTTCACCGGGACCTACAATGAGCAGTTCTTC. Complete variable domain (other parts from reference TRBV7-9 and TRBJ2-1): DTGVSQNPRHKITKRGQNVTFRCDPISEHNRLYWYRQTLGQGPEFLTYFQNEAQLEKSRLLSDRFSAERPKGSFSTLEIQRTEQGDSAMYLCASTFTGTYNEQFFGPGTRLTVL.

The DNA for the CDR3 is TGTGCCAGCAGCGCCCCTGGAGGGGATCAGCCCCAGCATTTT. Translation gives CASSAPGGDQPQHF. V is TRBV7-2 and J is TRBJ1-5, with D possibly TRBD1 on 5 matching bases. The CDR3 is 14 amino acids. Between the trimmed V and J ends, which lost 5 bases and 5 bases, there was a span of 13 bases. CDR1 is SGHTA, CDR2 FQGNSA, per germline.